The sequence of this T cell receptor (beta chain) was determined in a study of CD8+CD57+ T cells in acquired aplastic anemia. Study summary: Sorted CD4+ plus CD8+ cells gave DNA averaging roughly 3 ug.

TCR beta VDJ and CDR3 profiling used genomic DNA as template. TCRdb reprocessed the reads via MiXCR and lists one record per CDR3 protein. Of approximately 200,000 distinct CDR3 sequences in the sample, around 65% are singletons; the top ten hold around 45%. Overall study findings and caveats: With respect to CD8+ Simpson's diversity, patients and controls did not differ significantly. Patients and controls turned out to have 25 to 35 CD8+ CDR3 sequences in common.

With 8 bases clipped from V and 2 bases from J, the junction kept 2 bases outside the gene matches. CDR1 and CDR2 (germline): SGHVS, FNYEAQ. There are 12 residues in the CDR3. This clonotype was detected only once. What it recognizes is unknown. The chain has TRBV7-6 and TRBJ1-2, with 7 positions matching TRBD1. The sequencing input was sorted CD4+, CD8+, or CD8+CD57+ T cells (not recorded which) from PBMCs. The sequence derives from a human donor with severe aplastic anemia or a healthy control (not recorded which). The CDR3 sequence is CASGTVNYGYTF. DNA for the CDR3: TGTGCCAGCGGGACAGTAAACTATGGCTACACCTTC.